Listed below are T cell receptor beta chains from one sample, sequenced in a study of control samples from healthy donors and cancer patients. Sequencing was performed with immunoSEQ multiplex PCR; in TCRdb, only in-frame clones are kept and a portion is missing. The sample carries about 77,000 clones, 85% to 95% recorded once. Sequenced: blood. These receptors all stem from a woman in her sixties or seventies in good health. CDR3s include the opening cysteine and the closing phenylalanine or tryptophan. The D gene is left open where the match is weak. For some rows the clone size is stated as once, few or many, or as a class when expanded; others skip it.

D gene,J gene,clone size,V gene,CDR3 DNA,CDR3 protein
NA,TRBJ1-4,NA,TRBV5-4,TGTGCCAGCAGCCCCAGGGATAATGAAAAACTGTTTTTT,CASSPRDNEKLFF
NA,TRBJ1-6,NA,TRBV5-1,TGCGCCAGCAGCTTGTACCTACAGGGTTCACCCCTCCACTTT,CASSLYLQGSPLHF
TRBD1,TRBJ2-3,NA,TRBV19,TGTGCCACCTCCTCCGACAGGGTTGCCGATACGCAGTATTTT,CATSSDRVADTQYF
NA,TRBJ1-5,NA,TRBV12-3/TRBV12-4,TGTGCCAGCAGTTTGGCGGCCGGGACCCAGCATTTT,CASSLAAGTQHF
NA,TRBJ1-5,NA,TRBV29-1,TGCAGCGTTGGACAGGGCAATCAGCCCCAGCATTTT,CSVGQGNQPQHF
NA,TRBJ2-6,NA,TRBV5-4,TGTGCCAGCAGGACAGTTCCCTTCTTAAGGGGGGCCAACGTCCTGACTTTC,CASRTVPFLRGANVLTF
TRBD1,TRBJ2-2,NA,TRBV28,TGTGCCAGCAAGACAGGGGGGACCGGGGAGCTGTTTTTT,CASKTGGTGELFF
NA,TRBJ2-7,NA,TRBV2,TGTGCCAGCAGTGAATTGTTGGGAGCCTACGAGCAGTACTTC,CASSELLGAYEQYF
NA,TRBJ2-1,NA,TRBV12-2,TGTGCAAGTCGCTTAGATCCCCACGGAAGCTCCTACAATGAGCAGTTCTTC,CASRLDPHGSSYNEQFF
TRBD1,TRBJ2-2,NA,TRBV4-3,TGCGCCAGCAGCCAACCGGACAGGGGGGCCGGGGAGCTGTTTTTT,CASSQPDRGAGELFF
TRBD1,TRBJ1-6,few,TRBV7-9,TGTGCCAGCAGCTTAGCCCGACAGGGGGGATCACCCCTCCACTTT,CASSLARQGGSPLHF
NA,TRBJ1-1,NA,TRBV27,TGTGCCAGCAGTTTATTATCGACTTCAACTCGTCGGGGTACTGAAGCTTTCTTT,CASSLLSTSTRRGTEAFF
NA,TRBJ2-3,NA,TRBV7-9,TGTGCCAGCGAGAAAAGCGGCTCGGCCCGGAATACGCAGTATTTT,CASEKSGSARNTQYF
TRBD2,TRBJ2-1,NA,TRBV7-2,TGTGCCAGCAGCTACGGACTAGCGGGAAGCAATGAGCAGTTCTTC,CASSYGLAGSNEQFF
NA,TRBJ2-7,NA,TRBV20-1,TGCAGTGCTAGATCCCACTACGAGCAGTACTTC,CSARSHYEQYF
NA,TRBJ2-7,NA,TRBV15,TGTGCCACCAGCAGGTCCTCTGTCGGGAGTTCCTACGAGCAGTACTTC,CATSRSSVGSSYEQYF
NA,TRBJ2-1,NA,TRBV19,TGTGCCAGTAGTATGGGGGCTTCCACGCCCTACAATGAGCAGTTCTTC,CASSMGASTPYNEQFF
NA,TRBJ2-7,NA,TRBV6-6,TGTGCCAGCAGTCCAGGTCAATACGAGCAGTACTTC,CASSPGQYEQYF
TRBD2,TRBJ2-5,NA,TRBV5-1,TGCGCCAGCAGCCCCAGGACTAGCGGGAGCGGGGAGACCCAGTACTTC,CASSPRTSGSGETQYF
NA,TRBJ2-2,NA,TRBV4-1,TGCGCCAGCAGCCGCATGGGGGACGTCACCGGGGAGCTGTTTTTT,CASSRMGDVTGELFF
NA,TRBJ2-1,NA,TRBV29-1,TGCAGCGTTGAAGATGGCGGCTTCTCCTACAATGAGCAGTTCTTC,CSVEDGGFSYNEQFF
NA,TRBJ1-5,NA,TRBV19,TGTGCCAGCACCCCTTACAAGCACAATCAGCCCCAGCATTTT,CASTPYKHNQPQHF
NA,TRBJ2-6,NA,TRBV10-3,TGTGCCATCAGCCGAGAGTCTGGGGCCAACGTCCTGACTTTC,CAISRESGANVLTF
NA,TRBJ2-2,NA,TRBV27,TGTGCCAGCAGTTTATACGGTGCGGGGGAGCTGTTTTTT,CASSLYGAGELFF
NA,TRBJ1-1,NA,TRBV19,TGTGCCAGTAGTCCCGCCCCCGGGAACACTGAAGCTTTCTTT,CASSPAPGNTEAFF
TRBD1,TRBJ1-1,NA,TRBV2,TGTGCCAGCAGTGAAATGATGCCAGGGGGCCGTCTGGGGATGAACACTGAAGCTTTCTTT,CASSEMMPGGRLGMNTEAFF
TRBD2,TRBJ2-1,NA,TRBV10-1,TGCGCCAGCAGTGGAGGGACTAGCGGGAGCCCCGGGTACAATGAGCAGTTCTTC,CASSGGTSGSPGYNEQFF
TRBD1,TRBJ2-1,once,TRBV25-1,TGTGCCAGCAACCACGGACAGGGGTGGAACAATGAGCAGTTCTTC,CASNHGQGWNNEQFF
NA,TRBJ1-3,NA,TRBV12-3/TRBV12-4,TGTGCCAGCAGTATGGACAGAGGAAACACCATATATTTT,CASSMDRGNTIYF
TRBD2,TRBJ2-7,NA,TRBV28,TGTGCCAGCGGGACTAGCTCCCCTGTGGACGAGCAGTACTTC,CASGTSSPVDEQYF
TRBD2,TRBJ2-7,NA,TRBV4-2,TGTGCCAGCAGCCAGACGGAGAGCGGGGGGGGTTACGAGCAGTACTTC,CASSQTESGGGYEQYF
NA,TRBJ1-2,NA,TRBV29-1,TGCAGCGTTGAAAAGGAAGTTATCTATGGCTACACCTTC,CSVEKEVIYGYTF
TRBD1,TRBJ1-2,few,TRBV2,TGTGCCAGCAGTAGCGACAGGGGGCCTGGCTACACCTTC,CASSSDRGPGYTF
NA,TRBJ1-3,NA,TRBV6-6,TGTGCCAGCAGTCGATCACAGGGAAGCGCTGGAAACACCATATATTTT,CASSRSQGSAGNTIYF
TRBD2,TRBJ2-1,NA,TRBV19,TGTGCCAGTACGCCCCGGGTAGCGGGAACCTACAATGAGCAGTTCTTC,CASTPRVAGTYNEQFF
NA,TRBJ2-7,few,TRBV7-9,TGTGCCAGCAGCTTAGTTGGGAAATACGAGCAGTACTTC,CASSLVGKYEQYF
NA,TRBJ1-2,NA,TRBV6-1,TGTGCCAGCAGTGAAGCCACAGTGGATAACTATGGCTACACCTTC,CASSEATVDNYGYTF
NA,TRBJ2-2,NA,TRBV7-2,TGTGCCAGCAGCCTCGCCTGGGGACTCACCGGGGAGCTGTTTTTT,CASSLAWGLTGELFF
NA,TRBJ1-2,NA,TRBV28,TGTGCCAGCAGTTTTCCAGGGGCCTATGGCTACACCTTC,CASSFPGAYGYTF
TRBD2,TRBJ2-7,medium-sized,TRBV6-2/TRBV6-3,TGTGCCAGCAGTTACTCAGATAGCGGGAGCCCGTACTTC,CASSYSDSGSPYF
NA,TRBJ1-4,NA,TRBV5-5,TGTGCCAGCAGCCTTTCGAGGGTTGAAAAACTGTTTTTT,CASSLSRVEKLFF
NA,TRBJ1-1,NA,TRBV27,TGTGCCAGCAGTTTACTAGGGACGGGTTCCACTGAAGCTTTCTTT,CASSLLGTGSTEAFF
NA,TRBJ1-5,NA,TRBV6-5,TGTGCCAGCAGTTACTCGAGCACGGGGAGTCAGCCCCAGCATTTT,CASSYSSTGSQPQHF